This TCR beta chain was documented in a study of CD8+ T cells in alopecia areata. Sequencing used cDNA as its template, made by extracting RNA and reverse transcribing it. Libraries were prepared by immunoSEQ multiplex PCR; TCRdb keeps only in-frame clonotypes and omits some of them. The sample yields around 50,000 clones, 96% seen once. The CDR3 covers 14 residues. Germline V gene data show CDR1 as MNHEY and CDR2 as SVGAGI. V dropped 8 bases and J dropped 3; count of bases not matched to a gene: 6. Specimen: CD8+ T cells sorted from blood, collected at week 0. The V and J genes are TRBV6-5 and TRBJ2-7, with 11 nucleotides matching TRBD2. This sequence originates from a human donor with alopecia areata. In nucleotides, the CDR3 is TGTGCCAGCCGATTAGCGGGGGGGCTCTACGAGCAGTACTTC. Its protein product is CASRLAGGLYEQYF.